Listed here are 12 T cell receptor beta chains from one sample, sequenced in a study of blood T cell repertoires in COVID-19. The assay was immunoSEQ multiplex PCR, and TCRdb's table has in-frame clones only and misses some. The repertoire includes 30,000 to 40,000 clones, approximately 84% of them detected once, and roughly 13% sits in the top ten. Sequenced: peripheral blood. These receptors all stem from a human donor in a cohort sampled during active COVID-19.

This chain connects TRBV6-1 to TRBJ2-6; D unclear. Germline loops: CDR1 MNHNS, CDR2 SASEGT. The CDR3 runs to 18 residues. The V end lost 0 bases, the J end lost 2 bases, and 14 bases lay between the germline ends. Here the CDR3 reads CASSEAKSGRPGANVLTF. The CDR3 DNA reads as TGTGCCAGCAGTGAAGCCAAAAGTGGCAGGCCTGGGGCCAACGTCCTGACTTTC.

Only a few counts were recorded for this clone. The chain carries TRBV2 and TRBJ2-5, with 7 bases matching TRBD2. J was trimmed by 0 bases and V by 7 bases; bases with no gene match: 2. Germline values: CDR1 SNHLY, CDR2 FYNNEI. The CDR3 covers 13 residues. The DNA of the CDR3 is TGTGCCAGCAATCTAGCGGACCAAGAGACCCAGTACTTC. It encodes CASNLADQETQYF.

The rearrangement joins TRBV14 to TRBJ2-5; D gene uncertain. CDR3 length: 16 residues. V lost 0 bases, J lost 5 bases, and 16 bases lay in between. CDR1 and CDR2 from the germline V gene are SGHDN and FVKESK. CDR3 protein: CASSQDAALSRETQYF. CDR3 in DNA: TGTGCCAGCAGCCAAGACGCCGCCCTAAGCCGGGAGACCCAGTACTTC.

The chain combines TRBV5-5 with TRBJ1-6; tentative D call: TRBD1 (6 bases). Germline values: CDR1 SGHKS, CDR2 YYEKEE (reference sequence). V was clipped by 0 bases and J by 5 bases, with 12 bases between them. CDR3 length: 16 residues. In DNA form, the CDR3 reads TGTGCCAGCAGCTTGGTTGGTACAGGGAATAATTCACCCCTCCACTTT. This gives the protein CASSLVGTGNNSPLHF.

V usage is TRBV7-8 and J usage is TRBJ2-2, with 9 bases aligning to TRBD1. From germline, CDR1 is SGHVS and CDR2 FQNEAQ. The CDR3 is 16 residues long. V shed 8 bases, J shed 0 bases, and the junction held 7 bases outside the gene matches. The chain's CDR3 is CASGRDRVPNTGELFF. CDR3 bases: TGTGCCAGCGGTAGGGACAGGGTACCGAACACCGGGGAGCTGTTTTTT.

Concerning this clone: The junction and the germline gene differ at one end; a read error may be behind it. The chain employs TRBV15 and TRBJ1-3; 7 bases are a match to TRBD1. CDR3 length: 16 amino acids. CDR1 is LNHNV and CDR2 is YYDKDF in the germline V gene (reference sequence). For the CDR3, the DNA is TGTACCACCAGCAGAGACCAGACAGGGAAGAGATACACCATATATTTT. Its protein product is CTTSRDQTGKRYTIYF.

This rearrangement joins TRBV6-6 to TRBJ2-5; TRBD1 matches at 8 bases. The V gene's germline CDR1 is MNHNY and CDR2 SVGAGI (reference sequence). Trimming took 2 bases from V and 1 from J; bases not matched to a gene: 6. This CDR3 has 16 residues. CDR3 sequence: CASSYPNRGTQETQYF. CDR3 nucleotide sequence: TGTGCCAGCAGTTACCCCAACAGGGGGACCCAAGAGACCCAGTACTTC.

The rearrangement uses TRBV3-1 (or the pseudogene TRBV3-2) and TRBJ1-2, with a possible D match to TRBD1 (5 bases). Germline loops: CDR1 LGHDT, CDR2 YNNKEL (reference sequence). Trimming left V 1 base short and J 4 bases short, with 13 bases between. This CDR3 has 15 amino acids. The CDR3 loop is CASSQVGQGFYGYTF. The DNA of the CDR3 is TGTGCCAGCAGCCAAGTGGGGCAGGGCTTCTATGGCTACACCTTC.

This rearrangement joins TRBV5-1 to TRBJ1-4; the D gene is possibly TRBD1 (5 bases). The length of the CDR3 is 15 residues. Deletions cut 5 bases from V and 0 bases from J, with 11 bases between. The germline CDR1 and CDR2 sequences are SGHRS and YFSETQ. The chain's CDR3 is CASSPGSATNEKLFF. DNA for the CDR3: TGCGCCAGCAGTCCAGGGTCTGCAACTAATGAAAAACTGTTTTTT.

The chain recombines TRBV18 with TRBJ1-5; TRBD1 matches at 9 bases. The trim removed 3 bases at V and 0 bases at J, leaving 3 bases unmatched. The CDR3 is made up of 16 amino acids. CDR1 is KGHSH and CDR2 is LQKENI in the germline V gene. CDR3 region: CASSPGTGNSNQPQHF. The CDR3 DNA sequence: TGTGCCAGCTCACCCGGGACAGGGAATAGCAATCAGCCCCAGCATTTT.

This chain joins TRBV5-6 and TRBJ2-3, with D hard to call. The germline CDR1 and CDR2 sequences are SGHDT and YYEEEE. The CDR3 has 15 residues. V gave up 0 bases and J gave up 2 bases, with 10 bases separating them. CDR3 nucleotide sequence: TGTGCCAGCAGCTTGGAACCTACCCCCACAGATACGCAGTATTTT. Translating it yields CASSLEPTPTDTQYF.

This clone is classed as medium-sized. The chain couples TRBV7-2 to TRBJ2-2; 10 bases line up with TRBD2. This CDR3 has 16 amino acids. CDR1 is SGHTA and CDR2 is FQGNSA in the germline V gene. Unmatched junction bases numbered 8, after V lost 5 bases and J lost 5 bases. The CDR3 spells CASSPSGTSVTGELFF. The DNA of the CDR3 is TGTGCCAGCAGCCCCTCCGGGACTAGCGTAACCGGGGAGCTGTTTTTT.